The sequence of this T cell receptor beta chain was determined in a study of T cells in Graves' hyperthyroidism and ophthalmopathy. Study results and caveats: In the blood, most expanded thyroid clonotypes above 0.001 appeared as well.

This clonotype showed up many times. What it recognizes is unknown. Amplification of TCR beta CDR3 regions was performed using RNA transcripts as template. First-round RT-PCR with HTBI primers amplified the TCR CDR3 region. Each CDR3 protein gets one entry after TCRdb re-called the multiplex PCR reads with MiXCR. The sample carries some 400,000 distinct CDR3 sequences, 11% to 15% recorded once. The CDR3 covers 14 residues. The ends were cut back, 2 bases at V and 6 bases at J, with 10 bases in the middle. Germline-derived CDR1 and CDR2 are MNHEY and SVGAGI. Patients aged 18 to 65 had newly diagnosed hyperthyroidism of under 2 months' duration. Uncontrolled infection, other autoimmune disease, pregnancy or lactation excluded patients. Using 10 ml of fresh peripheral blood, PBMCs were prepared.

The sample taken for sequencing was blood. This chain joins TRBV6-5 and TRBJ2-2, with a tentative D call TRBD2 (6 bases). This receptor was taken from an older woman with Graves' hyperthyroidism. The CDR3 spells CASSYQPGAGELFF. Here the CDR3 DNA reads TGTGCCAGCAGTTACCAGCCGGGGGCCGGGGAGCTGTTTTTT.